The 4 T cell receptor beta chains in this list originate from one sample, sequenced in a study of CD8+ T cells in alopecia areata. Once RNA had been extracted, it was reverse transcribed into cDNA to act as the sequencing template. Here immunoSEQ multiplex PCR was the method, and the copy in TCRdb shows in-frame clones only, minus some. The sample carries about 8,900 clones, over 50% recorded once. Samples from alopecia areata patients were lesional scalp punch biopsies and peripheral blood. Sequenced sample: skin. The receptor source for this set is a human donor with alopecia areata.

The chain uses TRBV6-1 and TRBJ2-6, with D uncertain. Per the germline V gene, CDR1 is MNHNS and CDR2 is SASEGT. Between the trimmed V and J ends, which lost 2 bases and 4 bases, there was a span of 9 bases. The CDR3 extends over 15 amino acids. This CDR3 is CASSERLSGANVLTF. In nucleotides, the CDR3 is TGTGCCAGCAGTGAAAGGCTGTCAGGGGCCAACGTCCTGACTTTC.

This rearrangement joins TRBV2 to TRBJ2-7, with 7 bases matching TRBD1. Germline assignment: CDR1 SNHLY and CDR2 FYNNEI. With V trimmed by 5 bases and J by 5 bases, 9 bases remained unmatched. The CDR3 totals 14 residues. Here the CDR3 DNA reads TGTGCCAGCAGTTTAGGGGACAGTCGCCACGAGCAGTACTTC. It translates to CASSLGDSRHEQYF.

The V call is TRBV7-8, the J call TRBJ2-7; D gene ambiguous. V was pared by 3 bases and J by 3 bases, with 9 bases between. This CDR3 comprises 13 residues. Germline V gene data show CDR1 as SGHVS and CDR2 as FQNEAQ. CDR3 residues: CASSLGWNYEQYF. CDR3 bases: TGTGCCAGCAGCTTGGGGTGGAACTACGAGCAGTACTTC.

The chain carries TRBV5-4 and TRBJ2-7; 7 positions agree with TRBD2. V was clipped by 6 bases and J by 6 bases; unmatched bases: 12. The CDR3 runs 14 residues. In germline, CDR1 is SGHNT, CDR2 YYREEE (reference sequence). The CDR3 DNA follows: TGTGCCAGCAACATAGCGGGCCTCCCCTCCGAGCAGTACTTC. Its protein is CASNIAGLPSEQYF.